The TCR beta chain described here comes from a study of tissue T cells after allogeneic stem cell transplantation. Trimming stripped 0 bases from V and 10 bases from J, with 13 bases between. Looked up from germline, CDR1 is NSHNY and CDR2 is SYGAGN. The CDR3 has 13 amino acids. The data were produced by immunoSEQ multiplex PCR, yet TCRdb's version contains in-frame clones alone and is incomplete. The sample includes some 22,000 clones, about 70% of them seen just once. General study points: Shared clones across patients were few; motif clustering revealed tissue-specific shared signatures. Alloreactivity or antigen specificity of tissue TCRs was not determined; some clones might be host cells. In patients and mice, blood and spleen missed much of tissue repertoire. Within patients, tissue anatomy strongly shaped TCR repertoire composition.

Worth noting for this clone: What it binds is unknown. Genes here carry mouse names. Read data end 1 residue before the CDR3 end; the end is taken from the germline J gene.

The source material was blood. The sequence derives from a female BALB/c mouse in good health. This strain has MHC haplotype H2-d. The V call is TRBV13-1, the J call TRBJ1-1, with a possible D match to TRBD1 (6 bases). CDR3 bases read: TGTGCCAGCAGTGATGGGCGGGGGCGCGGAGTCTTC. Translation: CASSDGRGRGVF. The entire CDR3 sequence reads CASSDGRGRGVFF.